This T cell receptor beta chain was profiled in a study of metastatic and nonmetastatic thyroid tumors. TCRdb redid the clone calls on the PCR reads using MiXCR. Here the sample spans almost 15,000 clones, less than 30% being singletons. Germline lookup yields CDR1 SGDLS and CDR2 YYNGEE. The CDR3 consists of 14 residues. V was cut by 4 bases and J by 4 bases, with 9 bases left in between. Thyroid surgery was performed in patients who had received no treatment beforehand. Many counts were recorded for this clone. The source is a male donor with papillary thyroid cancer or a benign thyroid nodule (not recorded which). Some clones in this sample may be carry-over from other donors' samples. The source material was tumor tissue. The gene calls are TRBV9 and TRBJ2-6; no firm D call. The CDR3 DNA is TGTGCCAGCAGCTTGACAATCGGGGCCAACGTCCTGACTTTC. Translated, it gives CASSLTIGANVLTF.